This T cell receptor (beta chain) came from a study of cytomegalovirus exposure and HLA in healthy donors. Study results and caveats: Later analysis placed DRB1 highest and HLA-C lowest in TCR association rates, which differed by HLA locus.

On this clone: What it binds is not known.

The PCR had 60 Vbeta and 13 Jbeta primers. Some clones are missing from TCRdb's copy, which holds only in-frame ones; the method was immunoSEQ multiplex PCR. The sample has under 200,000 clones, over 75% seen once; the top ten hold about 9.3%. Unmatched junction bases numbered 7, after V lost 5 bases and J lost 8 bases. CDR3 size: 15 residues. Germline CDR1 SEHNR, CDR2 FQNEAQ (reference sequence). This TCR derives from a man aged 18-30 years in good health and CMV-seropositive. The chain recombines TRBV7-9 with TRBJ1-4, with TRBD1 identical over 11 bases. The sample taken for sequencing was PBMCs. The CDR3 DNA sequence: TGTGCCAGCAGCAGGACAGGGGGCGGAAGGGAAAAACTGTTTTTT. Its translation: CASSRTGGGREKLFF.